This T cell receptor (beta chain) was captured by sequencing in a study of identical twins. This clonotype was observed at least ten times. Its antigen remains unidentified. General study findings and limits: Excess twin sharing in beta out-of-frame sequences was weaker. High-abundance cord blood beta clonotypes had fewer insertions; memory repertoires showed none.

A universal primer binding site was introduced by template switching. The final cDNA contained unique molecular identifiers. TCRdb reprocessed the 5' RACE reads via MiXCR and lists one record per CDR3 protein. The sample yields 400,000 to 550,000 distinct CDR3 sequences, roughly 26% seen once. These same data were also listed under a study on T cells expressing NK-cell markers. That source notes: Among several donors, these clonotypes also ranked first in the CD3+CD56-NKG2C+ fraction.

Input material: CD4+ T cells sorted from blood. This sequence originates from a woman aged 18-29 years in good health.

The CDR3 DNA sequence: TGTGCCATCAGTGAAGTAGCGGGAACCTACGAGCAGTACTTC. Its protein product is CAISEVAGTYEQYF. The genes are TRBV10-3 and TRBJ2-7, with 8 bases fitting TRBD2. Germline V lookup: CDR1 ENHRY, CDR2 SYGVKD. The CDR3 runs 14 residues. V shed 3 bases, J shed 2 bases, and the junction held 3 bases outside the gene matches.